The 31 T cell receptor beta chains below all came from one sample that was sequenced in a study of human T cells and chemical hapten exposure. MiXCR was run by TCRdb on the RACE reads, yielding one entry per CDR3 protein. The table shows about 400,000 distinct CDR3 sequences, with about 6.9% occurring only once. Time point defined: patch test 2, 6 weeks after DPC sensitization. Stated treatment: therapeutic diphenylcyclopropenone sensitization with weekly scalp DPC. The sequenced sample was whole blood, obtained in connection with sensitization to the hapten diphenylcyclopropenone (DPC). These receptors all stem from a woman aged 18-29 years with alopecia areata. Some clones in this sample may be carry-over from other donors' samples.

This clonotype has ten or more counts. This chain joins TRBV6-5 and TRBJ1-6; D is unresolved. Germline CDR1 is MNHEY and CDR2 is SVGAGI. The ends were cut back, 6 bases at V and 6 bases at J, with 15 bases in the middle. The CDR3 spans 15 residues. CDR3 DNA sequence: TGTGCCAGCAGCGTTGTTCGTCTTGGTAATTCACCCCTCCACTTT. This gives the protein CASSVVRLGNSPLHF.

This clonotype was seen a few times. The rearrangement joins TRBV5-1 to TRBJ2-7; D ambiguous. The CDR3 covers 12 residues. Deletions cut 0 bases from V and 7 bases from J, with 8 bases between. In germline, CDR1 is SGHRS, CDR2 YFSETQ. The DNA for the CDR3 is TGCGCCAGCAGCTTGGGAGCTTGGGAGCAGTACTTC. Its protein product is CASSLGAWEQYF. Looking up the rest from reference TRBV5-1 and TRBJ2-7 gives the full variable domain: KAGVTQTPRYLIKTRGQQVTLSCSPISGHRSVSWYQQTPGQGLQFLFEYFSETQRNKGNFPGRFSGRQFSNSRSEMNVSTLELGDSALYLCASSLGAWEQYFGPGTRLTVT.

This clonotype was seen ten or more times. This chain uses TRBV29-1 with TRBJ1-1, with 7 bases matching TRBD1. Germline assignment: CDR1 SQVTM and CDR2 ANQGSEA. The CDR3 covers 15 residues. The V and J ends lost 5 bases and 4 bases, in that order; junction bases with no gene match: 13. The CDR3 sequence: CSVQGDPSGGTEAFF. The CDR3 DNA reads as TGCAGCGTTCAGGGGGACCCAAGCGGCGGCACTGAAGCTTTCTTT.

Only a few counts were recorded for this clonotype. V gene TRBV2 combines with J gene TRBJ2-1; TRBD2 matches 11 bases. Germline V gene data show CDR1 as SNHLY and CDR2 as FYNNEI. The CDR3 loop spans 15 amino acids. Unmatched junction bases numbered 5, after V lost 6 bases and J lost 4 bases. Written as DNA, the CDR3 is TGTGCCAGCAGGAAGGGACTAGCGGAGTACAATGAGCAGTTCTTC. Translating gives CASRKGLAEYNEQFF.

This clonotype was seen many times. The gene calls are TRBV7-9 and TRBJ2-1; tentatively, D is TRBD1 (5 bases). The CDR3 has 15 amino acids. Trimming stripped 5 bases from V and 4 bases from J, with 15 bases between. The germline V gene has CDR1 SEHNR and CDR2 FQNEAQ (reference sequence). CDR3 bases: TGTGCCAGCAGCCCAGGACACCTCGCTTACAATGAGCAGTTCTTC. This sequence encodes CASSPGHLAYNEQFF.

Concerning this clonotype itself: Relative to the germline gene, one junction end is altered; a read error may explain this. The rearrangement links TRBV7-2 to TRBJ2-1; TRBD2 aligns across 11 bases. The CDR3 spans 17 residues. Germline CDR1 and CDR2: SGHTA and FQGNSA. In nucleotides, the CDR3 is TGTGCCATCAGCTTCACCGGGACTAGCGGATCCTACAATGAGCAGTTCTTC. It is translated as CAISFTGTSGSYNEQFF.

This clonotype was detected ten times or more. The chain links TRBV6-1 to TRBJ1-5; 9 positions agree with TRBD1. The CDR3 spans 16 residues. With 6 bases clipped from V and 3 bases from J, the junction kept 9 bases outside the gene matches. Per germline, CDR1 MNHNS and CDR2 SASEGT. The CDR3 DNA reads TGTGCCAGCAGCTCACGGACAGGGGACGTCAATCAGCCCCAGCATTTT. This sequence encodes CASSSRTGDVNQPQHF.

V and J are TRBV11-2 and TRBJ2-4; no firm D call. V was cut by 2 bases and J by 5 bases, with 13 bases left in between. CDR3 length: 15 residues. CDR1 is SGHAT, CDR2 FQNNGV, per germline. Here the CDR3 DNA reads TGTGCCAGCAGCTTACTGGCAACTCCGGAAAACATTCAGTACTTC. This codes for CASSLLATPENIQYF.

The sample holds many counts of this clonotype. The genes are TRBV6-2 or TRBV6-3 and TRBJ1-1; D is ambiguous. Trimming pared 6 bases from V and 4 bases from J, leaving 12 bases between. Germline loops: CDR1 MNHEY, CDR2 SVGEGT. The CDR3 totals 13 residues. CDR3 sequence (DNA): TGTGCCAGCAGGCTTATGGAGGCCACTGAAGCTTTCTTT. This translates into CASRLMEATEAFF.

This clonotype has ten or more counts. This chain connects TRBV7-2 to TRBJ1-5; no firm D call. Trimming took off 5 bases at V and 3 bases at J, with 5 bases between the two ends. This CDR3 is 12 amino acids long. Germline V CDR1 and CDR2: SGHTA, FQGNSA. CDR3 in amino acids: CASSIINQPQHF. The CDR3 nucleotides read TGTGCCAGCAGCATCATCAATCAGCCCCAGCATTTT. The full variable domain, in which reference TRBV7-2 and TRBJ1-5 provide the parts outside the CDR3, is GAGVSQSPSNKVTEKGKDVELRCDPISGHTALYWYRQSLGQGLEFLIYFQGNSAPDKSGLPSDRFSAERTGGSVSTLTIQRTQQEDSAVYLCASSIINQPQHFGDGTRLSIL.

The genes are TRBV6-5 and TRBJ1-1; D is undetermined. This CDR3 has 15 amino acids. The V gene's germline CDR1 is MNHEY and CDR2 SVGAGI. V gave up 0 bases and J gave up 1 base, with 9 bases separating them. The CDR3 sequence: CASSYSGRQNTEAFF. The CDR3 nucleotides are TGTGCCAGCAGTTACTCCGGACGGCAGAACACTGAAGCTTTCTTT.

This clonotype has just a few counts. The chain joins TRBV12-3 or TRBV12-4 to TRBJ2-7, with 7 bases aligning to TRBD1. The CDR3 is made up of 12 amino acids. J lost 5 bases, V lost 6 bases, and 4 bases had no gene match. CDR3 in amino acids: CASSPQGHEQYF. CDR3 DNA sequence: TGTGCCAGCAGCCCACAGGGGCACGAGCAGTACTTC.

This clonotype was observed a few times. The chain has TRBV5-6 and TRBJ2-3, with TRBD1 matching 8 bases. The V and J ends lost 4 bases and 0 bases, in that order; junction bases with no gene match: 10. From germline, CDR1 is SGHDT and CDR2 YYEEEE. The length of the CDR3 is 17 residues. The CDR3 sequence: CASSPGQVNPSTDTQYF. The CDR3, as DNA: TGTGCCAGCAGCCCGGGACAGGTGAATCCTAGCACAGATACGCAGTATTTT.

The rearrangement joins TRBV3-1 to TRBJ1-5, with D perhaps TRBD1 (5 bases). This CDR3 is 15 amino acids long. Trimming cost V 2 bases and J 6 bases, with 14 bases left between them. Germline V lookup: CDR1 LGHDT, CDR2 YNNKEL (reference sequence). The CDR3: CASSQFHGGGQPQHF. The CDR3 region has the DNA TGTGCCAGCAGCCAATTCCACGGGGGGGGTCAGCCCCAGCATTTT. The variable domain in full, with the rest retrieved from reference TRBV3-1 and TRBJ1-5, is DTAVSQTPKYLVTQMGNDKSIKCEQNLGHDTMYWYKQDSKKFLKIMFSYNNKELIINETVPNRFSPKSPDKAHLNLHINSLELGDSAVYFCASSQFHGGGQPQHFGDGTRLSIL.

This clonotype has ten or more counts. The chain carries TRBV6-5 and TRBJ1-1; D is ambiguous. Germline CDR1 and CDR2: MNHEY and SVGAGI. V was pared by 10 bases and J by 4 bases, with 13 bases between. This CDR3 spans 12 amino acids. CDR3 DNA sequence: TGTGCCACCGGGGTTAGGTTCACTGAAGCTTTCTTT. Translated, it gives CATGVRFTEAFF.

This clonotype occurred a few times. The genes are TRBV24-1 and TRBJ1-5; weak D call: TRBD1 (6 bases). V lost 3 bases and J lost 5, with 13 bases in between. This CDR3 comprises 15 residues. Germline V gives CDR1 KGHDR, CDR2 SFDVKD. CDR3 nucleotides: TGTGCCACCAGTGATCCCGACAGGCTCGATCAGCCCCAGCATTTT. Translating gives CATSDPDRLDQPQHF.

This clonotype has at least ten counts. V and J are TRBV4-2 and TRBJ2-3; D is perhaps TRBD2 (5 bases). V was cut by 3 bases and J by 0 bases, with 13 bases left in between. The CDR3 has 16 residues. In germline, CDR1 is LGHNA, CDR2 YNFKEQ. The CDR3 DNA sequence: TGTGCCAGCAGCCACCTTGGACTTGCTAGCACAGATACGCAGTATTTT. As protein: CASSHLGLASTDTQYF.

CDR3 coding DNA: TGTGCCAGCAGCCCCGGGACAGGGTGGACCGGGGAGCTGTTTTTT. Translation gives CASSPGTGWTGELFF. The chain joins TRBV12-3 or TRBV12-4 to TRBJ2-2; 9 nucleotides match TRBD1. CDR3 length: 15 amino acids. J gave up 5 bases and V 6 bases, and 7 bases lay outside the gene matches.

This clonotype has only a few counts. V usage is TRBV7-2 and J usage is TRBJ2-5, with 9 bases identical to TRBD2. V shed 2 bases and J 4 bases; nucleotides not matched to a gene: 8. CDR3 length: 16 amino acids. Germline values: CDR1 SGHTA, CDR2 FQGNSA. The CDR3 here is CASSLFAGGQGETQYF. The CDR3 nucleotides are TGTGCCAGCAGCTTATTCGCGGGGGGGCAGGGAGAGACCCAGTACTTC.

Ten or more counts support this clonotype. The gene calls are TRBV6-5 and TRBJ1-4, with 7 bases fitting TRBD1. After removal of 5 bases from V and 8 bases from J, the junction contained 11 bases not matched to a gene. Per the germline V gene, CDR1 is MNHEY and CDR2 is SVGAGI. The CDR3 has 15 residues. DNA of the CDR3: TGTGCCAGCAGTACTCGGACAGGTTGGAGAGAAAAACTGTTTTTT. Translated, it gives CASSTRTGWREKLFF.

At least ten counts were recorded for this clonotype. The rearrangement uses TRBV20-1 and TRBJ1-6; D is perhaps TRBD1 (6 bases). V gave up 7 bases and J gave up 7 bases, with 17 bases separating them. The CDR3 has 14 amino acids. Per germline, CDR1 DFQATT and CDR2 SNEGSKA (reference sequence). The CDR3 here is CSVKPGHENSPLHF. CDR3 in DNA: TGCAGTGTTAAACCGGGACACGAAAATTCACCCCTCCACTTT.

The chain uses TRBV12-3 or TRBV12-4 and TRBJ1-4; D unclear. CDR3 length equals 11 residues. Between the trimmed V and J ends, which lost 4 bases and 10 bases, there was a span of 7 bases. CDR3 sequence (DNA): TGTGCCAGCAGTTCCCGAGGAAAACTGTTTTTT. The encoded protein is CASSSRGKLFF.

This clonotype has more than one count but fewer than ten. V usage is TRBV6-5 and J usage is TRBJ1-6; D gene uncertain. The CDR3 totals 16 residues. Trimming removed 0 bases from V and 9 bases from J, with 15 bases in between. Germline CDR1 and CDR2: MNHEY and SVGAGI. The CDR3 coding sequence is TGTGCCAGCAGTTACTCGACCGGACTTGGCCCTTCACCCCTCCACTTT. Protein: CASSYSTGLGPSPLHF.

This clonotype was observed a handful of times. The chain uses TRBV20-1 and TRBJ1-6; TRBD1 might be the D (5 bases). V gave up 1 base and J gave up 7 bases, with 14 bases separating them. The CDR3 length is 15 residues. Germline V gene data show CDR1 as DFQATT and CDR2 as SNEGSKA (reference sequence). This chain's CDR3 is CSARGQGSLNSPLHF. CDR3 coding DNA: TGCAGTGCTAGAGGCCAGGGAAGCCTCAATTCACCCCTCCACTTT.

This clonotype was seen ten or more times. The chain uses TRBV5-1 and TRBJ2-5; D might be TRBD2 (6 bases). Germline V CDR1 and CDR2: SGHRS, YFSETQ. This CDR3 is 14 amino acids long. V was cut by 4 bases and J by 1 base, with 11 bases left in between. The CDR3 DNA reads TGCGCCAGCAGCGGAGGGAACACCCAAGAGACCCAGTACTTC. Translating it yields CASSGGNTQETQYF.

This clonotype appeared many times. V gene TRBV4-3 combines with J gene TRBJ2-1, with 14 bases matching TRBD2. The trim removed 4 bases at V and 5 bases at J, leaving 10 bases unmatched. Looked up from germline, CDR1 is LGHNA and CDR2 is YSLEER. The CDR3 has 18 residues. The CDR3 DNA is TGCGCCAGCAGCCTCAACGTTCCGGGACTAGCGGGGGACAATGAGCAGTTCTTC. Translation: CASSLNVPGLAGDNEQFF.

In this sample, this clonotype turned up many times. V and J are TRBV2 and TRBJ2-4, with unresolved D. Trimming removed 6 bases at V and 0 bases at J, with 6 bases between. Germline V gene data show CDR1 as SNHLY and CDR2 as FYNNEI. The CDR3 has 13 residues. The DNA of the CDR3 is TGTGCCAGCAGAAATCTAGCCAAAAACATTCAGTACTTC. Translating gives CASRNLAKNIQYF.

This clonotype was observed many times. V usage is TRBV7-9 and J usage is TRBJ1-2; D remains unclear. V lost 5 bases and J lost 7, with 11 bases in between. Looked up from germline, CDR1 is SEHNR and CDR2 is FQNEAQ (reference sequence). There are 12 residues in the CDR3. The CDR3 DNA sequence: TGTGCCAGCAGCGTAGGAGGGCTTGGCTACACCTTC. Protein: CASSVGGLGYTF.

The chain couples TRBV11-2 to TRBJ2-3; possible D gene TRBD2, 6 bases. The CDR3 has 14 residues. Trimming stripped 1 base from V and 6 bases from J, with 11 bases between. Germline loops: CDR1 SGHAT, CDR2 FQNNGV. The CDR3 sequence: CASSLGGSGDTQYF. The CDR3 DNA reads TGTGCCAGCAGCTTAGGCGGTAGCGGCGATACGCAGTATTTT.

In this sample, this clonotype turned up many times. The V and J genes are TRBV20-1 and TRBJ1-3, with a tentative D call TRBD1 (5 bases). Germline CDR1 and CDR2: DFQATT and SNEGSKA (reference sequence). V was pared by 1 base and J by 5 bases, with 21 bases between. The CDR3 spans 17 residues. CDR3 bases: TGCAGTGCTAGAGTGGGGGGGGTGAGGATCGAAAGAAACACCATATATTTT. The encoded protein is CSARVGGVRIERNTIYF.

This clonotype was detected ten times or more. Here the CDR3 DNA reads TGTGCCAGCTCCCCGGCGGCCAGGGCTAACTATGGCTACACCTTC. It translates to CASSPAARANYGYTF. V and J are TRBV18 and TRBJ1-2, with a possible D match to TRBD1 (5 bases). The CDR3 is 15 residues long. V was trimmed by 6 bases and J by 0 bases, leaving 14 bases between them. From germline, CDR1 is KGHSH and CDR2 LQKENI.